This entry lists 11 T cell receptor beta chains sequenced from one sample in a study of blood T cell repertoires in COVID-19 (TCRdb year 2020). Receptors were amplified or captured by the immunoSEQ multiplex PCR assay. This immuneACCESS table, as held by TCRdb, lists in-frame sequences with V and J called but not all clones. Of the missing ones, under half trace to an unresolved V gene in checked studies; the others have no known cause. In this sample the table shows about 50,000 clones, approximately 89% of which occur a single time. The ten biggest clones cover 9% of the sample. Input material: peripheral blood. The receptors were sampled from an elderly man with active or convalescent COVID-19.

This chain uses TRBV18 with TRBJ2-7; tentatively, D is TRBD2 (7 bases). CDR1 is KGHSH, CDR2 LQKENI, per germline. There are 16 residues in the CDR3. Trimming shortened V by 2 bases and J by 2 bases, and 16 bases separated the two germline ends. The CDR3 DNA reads TGTGCCAGCTCACCAAAGGGGGGGGCCGAAGCCTACGAGCAGTACTTC. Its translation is CASSPKGGAEAYEQYF.

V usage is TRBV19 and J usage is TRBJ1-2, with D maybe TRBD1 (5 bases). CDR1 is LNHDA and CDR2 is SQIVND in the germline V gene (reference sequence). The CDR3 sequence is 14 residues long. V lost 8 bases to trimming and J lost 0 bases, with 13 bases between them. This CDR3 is CASGRQQPNYGYTF. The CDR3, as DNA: TGTGCCAGTGGCAGACAGCAACCTAACTATGGCTACACCTTC.

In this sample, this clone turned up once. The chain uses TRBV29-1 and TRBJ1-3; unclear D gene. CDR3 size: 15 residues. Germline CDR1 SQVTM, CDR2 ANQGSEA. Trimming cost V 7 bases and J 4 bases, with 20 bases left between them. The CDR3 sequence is CSAAGGGNSGNTIYF. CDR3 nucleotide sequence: TGCAGCGCCGCGGGTGGAGGGAATTCCGGAAACACCATATATTTT.

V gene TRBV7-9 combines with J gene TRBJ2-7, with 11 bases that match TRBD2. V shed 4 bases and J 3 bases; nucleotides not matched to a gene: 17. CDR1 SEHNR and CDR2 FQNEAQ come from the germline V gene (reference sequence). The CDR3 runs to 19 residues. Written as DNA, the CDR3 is TGTGCCAGCAGCTCCGCAGGGGGCGGGGGACTAGCGGCAGACTACGAGCAGTACTTC. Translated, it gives CASSSAGGGGLAADYEQYF.

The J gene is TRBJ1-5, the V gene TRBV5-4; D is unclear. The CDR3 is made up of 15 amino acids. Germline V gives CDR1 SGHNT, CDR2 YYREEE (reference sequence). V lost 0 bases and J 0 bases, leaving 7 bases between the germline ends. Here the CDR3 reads CASSLDFYSNQPQHF. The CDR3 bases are TGTGCCAGCAGCTTGGACTTTTATAGCAATCAGCCCCAGCATTTT.

CDR3 loop: CASSQGVATGELFF. The CDR3, as DNA: TGCGCCAGCAGCCAGGGGGTAGCCACCGGGGAGCTGTTTTTT. V gene TRBV5-1 combines with J gene TRBJ2-2; TRBD1 matches at 7 bases. With 4 bases clipped from V and 4 bases from J, the junction kept 4 bases outside the gene matches. This CDR3 is 14 amino acids long. Germline values: CDR1 SGHRS, CDR2 YFSETQ. The variable domain in full, completed from reference TRBV5-1 and TRBJ2-2, reads KAGVTQTPRYLIKTRGQQVTLSCSPISGHRSVSWYQQTPGQGLQFLFEYFSETQRNKGNFPGRFSGRQFSNSRSEMNVSTLELGDSALYLCASSQGVATGELFFGEGSRLTVL.

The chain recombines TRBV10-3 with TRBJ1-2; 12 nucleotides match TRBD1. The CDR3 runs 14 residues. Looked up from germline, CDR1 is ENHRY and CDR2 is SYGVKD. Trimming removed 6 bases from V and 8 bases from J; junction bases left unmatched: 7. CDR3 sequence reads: CAIRGTGGRRGYTF. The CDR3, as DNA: TGTGCCATCAGGGGGACAGGGGGCCGTCGGGGCTACACCTTC.

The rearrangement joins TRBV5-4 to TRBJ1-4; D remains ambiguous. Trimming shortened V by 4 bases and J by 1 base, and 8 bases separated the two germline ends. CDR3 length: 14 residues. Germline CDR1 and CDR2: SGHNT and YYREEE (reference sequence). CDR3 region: CASSQRGTNEKLFF. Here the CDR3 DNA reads TGTGCCAGCAGCCAGAGAGGAACTAATGAAAAACTGTTTTTT.

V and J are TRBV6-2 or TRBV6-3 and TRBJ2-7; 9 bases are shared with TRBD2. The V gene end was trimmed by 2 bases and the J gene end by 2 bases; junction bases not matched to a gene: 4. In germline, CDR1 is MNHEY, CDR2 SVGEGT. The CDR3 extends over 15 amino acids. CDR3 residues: CASSYRGGATYEQYF. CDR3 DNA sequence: TGTGCCAGCAGTTACCGCGGGGGGGCCACCTACGAGCAGTACTTC.

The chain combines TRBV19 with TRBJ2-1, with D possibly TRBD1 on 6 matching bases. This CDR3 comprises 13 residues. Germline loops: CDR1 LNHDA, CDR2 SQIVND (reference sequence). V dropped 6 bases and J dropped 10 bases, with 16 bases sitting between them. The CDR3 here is CASSTAGQGEQFF. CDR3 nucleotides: TGTGCCAGTAGCACAGCCGGCCAGGGGGAGCAGTTCTTC.

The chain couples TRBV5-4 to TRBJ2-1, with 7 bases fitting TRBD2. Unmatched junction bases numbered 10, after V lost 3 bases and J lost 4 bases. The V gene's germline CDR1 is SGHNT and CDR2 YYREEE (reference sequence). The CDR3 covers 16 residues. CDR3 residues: CASSSGGSGGYNEQFF. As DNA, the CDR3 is TGTGCCAGCAGCTCCGGAGGGTCGGGAGGTTACAATGAGCAGTTCTTC.